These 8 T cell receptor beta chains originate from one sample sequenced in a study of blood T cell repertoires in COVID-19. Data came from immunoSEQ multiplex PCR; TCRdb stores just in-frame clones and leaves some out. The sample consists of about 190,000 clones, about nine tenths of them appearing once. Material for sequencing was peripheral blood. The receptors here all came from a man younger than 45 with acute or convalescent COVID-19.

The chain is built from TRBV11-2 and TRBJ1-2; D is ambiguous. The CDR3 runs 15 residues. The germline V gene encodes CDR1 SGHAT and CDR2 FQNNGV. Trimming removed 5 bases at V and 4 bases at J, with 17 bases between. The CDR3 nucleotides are TGTGCCAGCAGCCTTACTACACTCCCAATCTATGGCTACACCTTC. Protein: CASSLTTLPIYGYTF.

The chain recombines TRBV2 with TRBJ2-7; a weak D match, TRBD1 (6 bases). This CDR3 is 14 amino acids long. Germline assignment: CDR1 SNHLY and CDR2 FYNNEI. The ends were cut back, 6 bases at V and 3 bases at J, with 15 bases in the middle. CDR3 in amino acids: CASRDTGHNYEQYF. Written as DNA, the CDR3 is TGTGCCAGCAGGGATACGGGACACAACTACGAGCAGTACTTC.

The CDR3 DNA follows: TGCGCCAGCAGCCAAGATAGGAGTGTGAGAAGCAATCAGCCCCAGCATTTT. Translation gives CASSQDRSVRSNQPQHF. The chain combines TRBV4-1 with TRBJ1-5, with no clear D. Germline assignment: CDR1 MGHRA and CDR2 YSYEKL. The CDR3 has 17 residues. The V gene lost 0 bases and the J gene lost 1 base, with 13 bases spanning the gap.

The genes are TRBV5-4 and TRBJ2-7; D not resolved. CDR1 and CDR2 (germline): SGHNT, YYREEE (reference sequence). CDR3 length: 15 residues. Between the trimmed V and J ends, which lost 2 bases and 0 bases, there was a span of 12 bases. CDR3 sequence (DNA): TGTGCCAGCAGCTTTGCGCCAGGAAACTCCTACGAGCAGTACTTC. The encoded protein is CASSFAPGNSYEQYF.

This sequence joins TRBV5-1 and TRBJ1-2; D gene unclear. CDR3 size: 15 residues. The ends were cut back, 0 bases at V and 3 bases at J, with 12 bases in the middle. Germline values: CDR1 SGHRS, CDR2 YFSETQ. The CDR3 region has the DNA TGCGCCAGCAGCTTGGGGGAGGTGGGTGACTATGGCTACACCTTC. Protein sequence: CASSLGEVGDYGYTF.

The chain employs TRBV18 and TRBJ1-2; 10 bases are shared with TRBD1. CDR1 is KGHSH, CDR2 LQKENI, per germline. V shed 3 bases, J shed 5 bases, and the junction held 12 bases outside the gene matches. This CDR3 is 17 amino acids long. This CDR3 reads CASSPGRPGQGVYGYTF. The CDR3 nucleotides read TGTGCCAGCTCACCTGGTCGTCCAGGACAGGGGGTATATGGCTACACCTTC.

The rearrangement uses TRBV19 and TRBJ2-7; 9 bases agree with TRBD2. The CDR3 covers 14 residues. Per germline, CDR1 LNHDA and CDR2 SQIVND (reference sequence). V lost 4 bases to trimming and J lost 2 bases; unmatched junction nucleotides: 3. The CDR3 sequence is CASSRIAGAYEQYF. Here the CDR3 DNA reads TGTGCCAGTAGTAGGATAGCGGGAGCCTACGAGCAGTACTTC.

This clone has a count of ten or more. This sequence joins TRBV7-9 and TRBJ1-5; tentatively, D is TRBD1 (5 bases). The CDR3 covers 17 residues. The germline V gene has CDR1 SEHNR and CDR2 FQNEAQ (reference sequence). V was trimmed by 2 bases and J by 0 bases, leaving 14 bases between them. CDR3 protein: CASSLRLGGDSNQPQHF. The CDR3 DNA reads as TGTGCCAGCAGCTTAAGACTGGGAGGGGATAGCAATCAGCCCCAGCATTTT.